These 3 T cell receptor beta chains came from one sample sequenced in a study of T cells after yellow fever vaccination. MiXCR was run by TCRdb on the 5' RACE reads, yielding one entry per CDR3 protein. Here the sample spans some 600,000 distinct CDR3 sequences, less than 20% being singletons. The material was PBMCs, obtained 5 days after the first yellow fever vaccination. The receptor source for this set is a man younger than 35 who received the YFV17D yellow fever vaccine.

Only a few counts were recorded for this clonotype. The chain recombines TRBV6-2 or TRBV6-3 with TRBJ2-3; no clear D. Germline V CDR1 and CDR2: MNHEY, SVGEGT. V was pared by 6 bases and J by 10 bases, with 14 bases between. The length of the CDR3 is 12 residues. The CDR3 DNA follows: TGTGCCAGCAGCCACAATCCGGCTTCGCAGTATTTT. Translation: CASSHNPASQYF.

The V call is TRBV19, the J call TRBJ2-7; tentative D call: TRBD2 (6 bases). Between the trimmed V and J ends, which lost 7 bases and 2 bases, there was a span of 12 bases. Germline V gene data show CDR1 as LNHDA and CDR2 as SQIVND (reference sequence). This CDR3 is built from 13 residues. This CDR3 is CASTGTPPYEQYF. The DNA for the CDR3 is TGTGCCAGTACCGGGACTCCTCCCTACGAGCAGTACTTC. Drawing the rest from reference TRBV19 and TRBJ2-7, the complete variable domain is DGGITQSPKYLFRKEGQNVTLSCEQNLNHDAMYWYRQDPGQGLRLIYYSQIVNDFQKGDIAEGYSVSREKKESFPLTVTSAQKNPTAFYLCASTGTPPYEQYFGPGTRLTVT.

The V gene is TRBV7-8, the J gene TRBJ2-1; 11 bases are shared with TRBD1. CDR1 and CDR2 from the germline V gene are SGHVS and FQNEAQ. With V trimmed by 1 base and J by 7 bases, 15 bases remained unmatched. CDR3 length: 19 residues. CDR3 protein: CASSLVSDRGLKVLNEQFF. The CDR3 DNA follows: TGTGCCAGCAGCTTAGTTTCGGACAGGGGGCTAAAAGTCCTTAATGAGCAGTTCTTC. Supplemented by reference TRBV7-8 and TRBJ2-1, the full variable domain reads GAGVSQSPRYKVAKRGQDVALRCDPISGHVSLFWYQQALGQGPEFLTYFQNEAQLDKSGLPSDRFFAERPEGSVSTLKIQRTQQEDSAVYLCASSLVSDRGLKVLNEQFFGPGTRLTVL.